These 28 T cell receptor beta chains share one sample of origin, sequenced in a study of regulatory T cells in long-lasting Graves disease. Building of the TCR beta libraries involved iRepertoire HTBI primers and Arm-PCR of CDR3 regions. TCRdb recomputed calls from the multiplex PCR reads with MiXCR, one row per CDR3 protein. The repertoire consists of roughly 510,000 distinct CDR3 sequences, with roughly a sixth occurring once and the leading ten covering around 11%. Time point reported: newly diagnosed GD, antithyroid drugs for less than 3 months. The TCR library used RNA extracted from PBMCs. Separately, the same data were catalogued under a study of T cells in Graves' hyperthyroidism and ophthalmopathy.

The material sequenced was peripheral blood mononuclear cells (PBMCs), taken at new diagnosis, from a patient treated with antithyroid drugs. The receptors shown here come from a man aged 18 to 30 with Graves disease.

This rearrangement joins TRBV2 to TRBJ2-7; possible D gene TRBD1, 6 bases. Germline assignment: CDR1 SNHLY and CDR2 FYNNEI. Trimming stripped 1 base from V and 4 bases from J, with 20 bases between. The CDR3 runs 17 residues. CDR3 sequence: CASSEGPGDTGLYEQYF. CDR3 coding DNA: TGTGCCAGCAGTGAAGGGCCCGGGGACACCGGTCTATACGAGCAGTACTTC.

This clonotype was counted ten times or more. V usage is TRBV7-2 and J usage is TRBJ1-1, with TRBD1 as a possible D gene (5 bases). V shed 3 bases and J shed 0 bases, with 14 bases lying between them. Germline CDR1 SGHTA, CDR2 FQGNSA. CDR3 length: 16 residues. CDR3: CASSFNRGRLNTEAFF. The DNA of the CDR3 is TGTGCCAGCAGCTTCAACCGGGGCAGGCTGAACACTGAAGCTTTCTTT.

The chain joins TRBV29-1 to TRBJ2-1, with TRBD1 matching over 7 bases. CDR1 SQVTM and CDR2 ANQGSEA come from the germline V gene. The CDR3 covers 15 residues. V lost 0 bases, J lost 4 bases, and 6 bases stayed unmatched. The CDR3 loop is CSVEEGQSMYNEQFF. Here the CDR3 DNA reads TGCAGCGTTGAAGAGGGACAGAGTATGTACAATGAGCAGTTCTTC.

This clonotype was seen a few times. A single base separates this from a much larger clone, so it may be a read error. J is TRBJ2-1 and V is TRBV30; 10 positions agree with TRBD2. There are 13 residues in the CDR3. V lost 7 bases, J lost 6 bases, and 6 bases stayed unmatched. In germline, CDR1 is GTSNPN, CDR2 SVGIG (reference sequence). DNA for the CDR3: TGTGCCTCGGAGCGGGAGGGCCGCAATGAGCAGTTCTTC. This sequence encodes CASEREGRNEQFF.

Turning to this clonotype: It may be a read error: a sequence one base away is much more abundant. CDR3 region: CASSPDGKQFF. The CDR3 DNA is TGTGCCAGCAGCCCGGACGGAAAGCAGTTCTTC. The V gene is TRBV3-1, the J gene TRBJ2-1; D unclear. Germline V CDR1 and CDR2: LGHDT, YNNKEL (reference sequence). This CDR3 is 11 amino acids long. Between the trimmed V and J ends, which lost 4 bases and 11 bases, there was a span of 9 bases.

There are a few counts of this clonotype. The V and J genes are TRBV13 and TRBJ1-2; 9 bases match TRBD1. Germline CDR1 is PRHDT and CDR2 is FYEKMQ (reference sequence). This CDR3 is built from 15 residues. J lost 4 bases, V lost 5 bases, and 8 bases had no gene match. In DNA form, the CDR3 reads TGTGCCAGCAGCGGACCGGGACAGGGAGTCTATGGCTACACCTTC. Protein sequence: CASSGPGQGVYGYTF.

The chain carries TRBV5-1 and TRBJ1-3; D possibly corresponds to TRBD1 (5 bases). The CDR3 has 17 amino acids. The V end was cut by 1 base, the J end by 0 bases, with 14 bases between. Looked up from germline, CDR1 is SGHRS and CDR2 is YFSETQ. This CDR3 is CASSLTAGLSSGNTIYF. In DNA, the CDR3 is TGCGCCAGCAGCTTGACGGCGGGGCTCTCCTCTGGAAACACCATATATTTT.

This clonotype appeared a few times. In DNA, the CDR3 is TGTGCCAGCAGCGCCGGGACAGTTCCTACGGTGGTTTATGGCTACACCTTC. Translating it yields CASSAGTVPTVVYGYTF. The genes are TRBV9 and TRBJ1-2, with 7 bases that match TRBD1. Germline V gene data show CDR1 as SGDLS and CDR2 as YYNGEE. The CDR3 sequence is 17 residues long. V gave up 3 bases and J gave up 5 bases; unmatched junction bases: 16. Using reference TRBV9 and TRBJ1-2 for the parts outside the CDR3, the full variable domain is DSGVTQTPKHLITATGQRVTLRCSPRSGDLSVYWYQQSLDQGLQFLIQYYNGEERAKGNILERFSAQQFPDLHSELNLSSLELGDSALYFCASSAGTVPTVVYGYTFGSGTRLTVV.

This clonotype was counted many times. This chain links TRBV20-1 with TRBJ2-3; 7 positions match TRBD2. Per germline, CDR1 DFQATT and CDR2 SNEGSKA (reference sequence). The CDR3 extends over 14 amino acids. The CDR3 region has the DNA TGCGCGTCGTCGGGAGGATTTATCACAGATACGCAGTATTTT. Encoded protein: CASSGGFITDTQYF.

This clonotype has more than one count but fewer than ten. The chain employs TRBV5-1 and TRBJ1-5; TRBD1 is a possible D gene (6 bases). V was trimmed by 7 bases and J by 0 bases, leaving 20 bases between them. Germline CDR1 SGHRS, CDR2 YFSETQ. This CDR3 spans 17 amino acids. The CDR3 nucleotides read TGCGCCAGCGGGCGGGACACCGAAATTTATAGCAATCAGCCCCAGCATTTT. It codes for CASGRDTEIYSNQPQHF. Drawing the rest from reference TRBV5-1 and TRBJ1-5, the complete variable domain is KAGVTQTPRYLIKTRGQQVTLSCSPISGHRSVSWYQQTPGQGLQFLFEYFSETQRNKGNFPGRFSGRQFSNSRSEMNVSTLELGDSALYLCASGRDTEIYSNQPQHFGDGTRLSIL.

In its sample, this clonotype was seen many times. V usage is TRBV12-3 or TRBV12-4 and J usage is TRBJ2-1; D may be TRBD1 (6 bases). The CDR3 covers 18 residues. The germline V and J ends were trimmed by 1 base and 3 bases, with 19 bases remaining between them. This CDR3 reads CASSLDVVETGLYNEQFF. DNA for the CDR3: TGTGCCAGCAGTTTAGACGTAGTTGAGACAGGCCTCTACAATGAGCAGTTCTTC.

The chain combines TRBV15 with TRBJ1-1; 8 bases map to TRBD1. The germline V gene encodes CDR1 LNHNV and CDR2 YYDKDF (reference sequence). Unmatched junction bases numbered 7, after V lost 3 bases and J lost 4 bases. The CDR3 length is 15 residues. CDR3 nucleotide sequence: TGTGCCACCAGCAGGTTACAGGGGGACGGCACTGAAGCTTTCTTT. Its translation is CATSRLQGDGTEAFF.

V gene TRBV4-1 combines with J gene TRBJ1-4; maybe TRBD1 (5 bases). This CDR3 has 16 amino acids. V lost 4 bases to trimming and J lost 1 base, with 13 bases between them. CDR1 and CDR2 (germline): MGHRA, YSYEKL. As DNA, the CDR3 is TGCGCCAGCAGCCGCACCCCAAGGGGAACTAATGAAAAACTGTTTTTT. This gives the protein CASSRTPRGTNEKLFF.

This clonotype was seen ten or more times. The chain carries TRBV11-2 and TRBJ2-5; D is ambiguous. V was shortened by 5 bases and J by 0 bases, with 13 bases between the two germline ends. This CDR3 is built from 15 residues. Germline V gene lookup returns CDR1 SGHAT and CDR2 FQNNGV. CDR3 in DNA: TGTGCCAGCAGCCCCGGGCTCGTGTACCAAGAGACCCAGTACTTC. This codes for CASSPGLVYQETQYF.

The chain couples TRBV20-1 to TRBJ2-3; 9 bases align to TRBD2. The CDR3 covers 13 residues. V lost 6 bases and J lost 2; bases outside the gene matches: 3. The V gene's germline CDR1 is DFQATT and CDR2 SNEGSKA (reference sequence). CDR3 sequence: CSAASGITDTQYF. The CDR3 bases are TGCAGTGCGGCTAGCGGGATCACAGATACGCAGTATTTT.

The V gene is TRBV6-1, the J gene TRBJ2-5; tentatively, D is TRBD1 or TRBD2 (5 bases each). The CDR3 sequence is 13 residues long. Germline V gene lookup returns CDR1 MNHNS and CDR2 SASEGT. Trimming pared 4 bases from V and 5 bases from J, leaving 11 bases between. CDR3 in DNA: TGTGCCAGCAGTGGGTGGGGCGGGGAGACCCAGTACTTC. Protein product: CASSGWGGETQYF.

The V and J genes are TRBV3-1 and TRBJ1-1; D is unclear. CDR3 size: 14 residues. The germline CDR1 and CDR2 sequences are LGHDT and YNNKEL (reference sequence). V was trimmed by 4 bases and J by 2 bases, leaving 11 bases between them. DNA for the CDR3: TGTGCCAGCAGCCCACAGAGTTACAACACTGAAGCTTTCTTT. Translated: CASSPQSYNTEAFF.

Ten or more counts support this clonotype. The chain couples TRBV20-1 to TRBJ2-1; D ambiguous. The V and J ends lost 0 bases and 8 bases respectively, with 14 bases between them. The CDR3 contains 14 residues. Germline V gene lookup returns CDR1 DFQATT and CDR2 SNEGSKA (reference sequence). This CDR3 reads CSARDRVRDHEQFF. The DNA for the CDR3 is TGCAGTGCTAGAGATCGGGTTAGAGATCATGAGCAGTTCTTC.

The CDR3, as DNA: TGTGCCAGTAGTCGGATACCAAGGGGCAGCCCCAACGAGCAGTACTTC. Its translation: CASSRIPRGSPNEQYF. The rearrangement joins TRBV19 to TRBJ2-7; D possibly corresponds to TRBD1 (5 bases). The V gene's germline CDR1 is LNHDA and CDR2 SQIVND (reference sequence). The V end lost 5 bases, the J end lost 5 bases, and 22 bases lay between the germline ends. There are 16 residues in the CDR3.

In this sample, this clonotype turned up once. With a much larger clone just one base away, this may be a read error. The chain links TRBV7-3 to TRBJ2-1; D call uncertain. Germline assignment: CDR1 SGHTA and CDR2 FQGTGA. Trimming left V 1 base short and J 9 bases short, with 10 bases between. This CDR3 contains 13 residues. The CDR3: CASSLRVRSEQFF. As DNA, the CDR3 is TGTGCCAGCAGCTTAAGGGTGAGGAGTGAGCAGTTCTTC.

This clonotype was picked up a small number of times. This sequence joins TRBV30 and TRBJ2-3; 15 bases are a match to TRBD2. From germline, CDR1 is GTSNPN and CDR2 SVGIG (reference sequence). This CDR3 contains 18 residues. The ends lost 3 bases at V and 3 bases at J; junction bases unmatched: 10. The CDR3 spells CAWSPGLAGGPGTDTQYF. CDR3 in DNA: TGTGCCTGGAGCCCCGGACTAGCGGGAGGGCCAGGGACAGATACGCAGTATTTT.

This clonotype came up many times. This sequence joins TRBV5-1 and TRBJ2-3; D gene uncertain. The ends were cut back, 4 bases at V and 3 bases at J, with 18 bases in the middle. The length of the CDR3 is 16 residues. Per the germline V gene, CDR1 is SGHRS and CDR2 is YFSETQ. DNA of the CDR3: TGCGCCAGCAGCAGAGACGGTTTGGGTGGAACAGATACGCAGTATTTT. Translation gives CASSRDGLGGTDTQYF.

This chain links TRBV4-1 with TRBJ1-4; D gene uncertain. Trimming stripped 3 bases from V and 10 bases from J, with 15 bases between. The CDR3 sequence is 14 residues long. Germline CDR1 MGHRA, CDR2 YSYEKL. Here the CDR3 reads CASSQESQELKLFF. The CDR3 DNA follows: TGCGCCAGCAGCCAGGAATCTCAGGAGTTAAAACTGTTTTTT.

This clonotype showed up just a few times. The chain has TRBV3-1 and TRBJ2-7; D is unresolved. V dropped 1 base and J dropped 1 base, with 8 bases sitting between them. The germline V gene encodes CDR1 LGHDT and CDR2 YNNKEL (reference sequence). The CDR3 covers 14 residues. The CDR3 spells CASSQAPTSYEQYF. The CDR3 DNA reads TGTGCCAGCAGCCAAGCCCCGACTTCCTACGAGCAGTACTTC.

This clonotype was counted between two and nine times. The V and J genes are TRBV7-2 and TRBJ2-3; D not resolved. Between the trimmed V and J ends, which lost 5 bases and 2 bases, there was a span of 14 bases. CDR1 SGHTA and CDR2 FQGNSA come from the germline V gene. This CDR3 has 15 amino acids. In nucleotides, the CDR3 is TGTGCCAGCAGCCTAGATTTTAGATCCACAGATACGCAGTATTTT. It codes for CASSLDFRSTDTQYF.

This clonotype was observed a few times. The junction shows a germline mismatch at one end, possibly a read error. The CDR3 here is CASSLLHASSSTGTQYF. The CDR3 nucleotides read TGTGCCAGCTCACTTCTACACGCTTCCTCTAGCACAGGTACGCAGTATTTT. The V and J genes are TRBV18 and TRBJ2-3; the D gene could be TRBD1 or TRBD2 (5 bases each). The CDR3 consists of 17 residues. Germline V gene lookup returns CDR1 KGHSH and CDR2 LQKENI.

Ten or more counts support this clonotype. The chain combines TRBV6-1 with TRBJ1-4, with D unclear. With 2 bases removed from V and 7 bases from J, the gap between germline ends came to 11 bases. This CDR3 has 14 residues. CDR1 is MNHNS and CDR2 is SASEGT in the germline V gene. CDR3 nucleotide sequence: TGTGCCAGCAGTGAATCTTATTCTGCTGAAAAACTGTTTTTT. Translation: CASSESYSAEKLFF.

About this clonotype: An end of the junction differs from the germline gene, which may be a read error. J is TRBJ2-1 and V is TRBV13, with D unresolved. This CDR3 is built from 12 residues. CDR1 is PRHDT and CDR2 is FYEKMQ in the germline V gene (reference sequence). DNA for the CDR3: TGTGCCAGCAGCTCGCCTCGAATTGAGCGGTTCTTC. Translation: CASSSPRIERFF.